This entry is about one T cell receptor beta chain. These data are taken from a study of OX40 agonist ivuxolimab in advanced cancers. The method was immunoSEQ multiplex PCR; TCRdb's version includes in-frame clones alone and lacks a portion of them. This sample yields approximately 84,000 clones, of which approximately 80% are seen a single time; less than 3.5% belongs to the top ten. The germline CDR1 and CDR2 sequences are SQVTM and ANQGSEA. The CDR3 sequence is 10 residues long. V lost 1 base, J lost 4 bases, and 1 base lay in between. The rearrangement links TRBV29-1 to TRBJ2-5; D is undetermined. The sequenced sample was CD4+ or CD8+ T cells sorted from blood, obtained in a trial of the OX40 agonist ivuxolimab. The receptor's source is an adult with an advanced solid tumor such as melanoma, head and neck, liver or kidney cancer. Written as DNA, the CDR3 is TGCAGCGTTGAAGTAGAGACCCAGTACTTC. Its translation is CSVEVETQYF.